This T cell receptor (beta chain) was retrieved from a study of blood T cell repertoires in COVID-19. In the original analysis: The assay estimated nucleated cells by amplifying reference gene primers. Assay used: immunoSEQ multiplex PCR; TCRdb lists only in-frame clones, some missing. From that table come the V and J calls and clone size; the DNA was used to work out D and trimming. The top ten clones hold about 9.8% of a sample with about 260,000 clones, approximately 86% of them seen once. This CDR3 comprises 11 residues. V trimming: 9 bases; J trimming: 7 bases; junction bases outside the gene matches: 2. CDR1 and CDR2 (germline): WNHNN, SYGVQD (reference sequence).

The sequencing sample was made of peripheral blood. The rearrangement joins TRBV10-1 to TRBJ1-2, with 10 positions matching TRBD1. This TCR was sampled from a man aged 40-55 years who had recovered from COVID-19. CDR3: CARTGGSGYTF. DNA of the CDR3: TGCGCCAGGACAGGGGGCTCTGGCTACACCTTC.